The clone carrying this T cell receptor (beta chain) turned up a few times. TCRbeta libraries were built with three rounds of nested PCR, modified from ARM-PCR. TCRdb re-called the multiplex PCR reads with MiXCR, one entry per CDR3 protein. Among some 93,000 distinct CDR3 sequences listed, 67% were seen once. The CDR3 is 13 amino acids. With 6 bases removed from V and 8 bases from J, the gap between germline ends came to 16 bases. Germline CDR1 is SGHAT and CDR2 is FQNNGV. These data are taken from a study of tumor and adjacent non-tumor tissue in lung cancer. RNA was extracted from bulk tissue without any cell sorting.

The specimen sequenced was lung tumor tissue. The receptor was derived from a man aged 55 to 70 with non-small cell lung cancer. The chain links TRBV11-2 to TRBJ1-1, with D tentatively TRBD1 (5 bases). The CDR3 protein is CASRSVGGDEAFF. CDR3 nucleotide sequence: TGTGCCAGCAGGTCCGTGGGGGGTGACGAAGCTTTCTTT. The full variable domain, its missing parts supplied by reference TRBV11-2 and TRBJ1-1, is EAGVAQSPRYKIIEKRQSVAFWCNPISGHATLYWYQQILGQGPKLLIQFQNNGVVDDSQLPKDRFSAERLKGVDSTLKIQPAKLEDSAVYLCASRSVGGDEAFFGQGTRLTVV.